The entry below describes one T cell receptor (beta chain). The data stem from a study of T cells in Graves' hyperthyroidism and ophthalmopathy. CDR3 length equals 15 residues. Germline V gene data show CDR1 as KGHDR and CDR2 as SFDVKD. Trimming removed 3 bases from V and 1 base from J, with 10 bases in between. The investigators amplified TCR beta CDR3 regions from RNA transcripts. First-round RT-PCR of the TCR CDR3 relied on the HTBI primer set. TCRdb itself ran the multiplex PCR reads through MiXCR, one entry per CDR3 protein. The data contain around 700,000 distinct CDR3 sequences, roughly a sixth of them seen just once; the ten biggest clones take up about a sixth.

The receptor comes from a woman in her forties or fifties with Graves' hyperthyroidism that later progressed to Graves' ophthalmopathy. The V and J genes are TRBV24-1 and TRBJ2-3; D might be TRBD1 (6 bases). Sequencing was performed on blood. The CDR3 sequence: CATSDPGQGTDTQYF. The CDR3 DNA reads TGTGCCACCAGTGATCCGGGACAAGGCACAGATACGCAGTATTTT.